Listed here are 12 T cell receptor beta chains from one sample, sequenced in a study of blood T cell repertoires in COVID-19. Sequenced by immunoSEQ multiplex PCR; TCRdb stores in-frame clones only, minus some. The sample records tens of thousands of clones, about 89% being singletons. Sequencing was carried out using peripheral blood. The receptor set was obtained from a woman between 65 and 79 years old with acute or convalescent COVID-19.

This rearrangement joins TRBV19 to TRBJ1-1, with a weak D call TRBD1 (5 bases). Germline-derived CDR1 and CDR2 are LNHDA and SQIVND (reference sequence). The CDR3 covers 16 residues. V shed 3 bases and J shed 0 bases, with 14 bases lying between them. CDR3 amino acids: CASSMRRGGLNTEAFF. CDR3 coding DNA: TGTGCCAGTAGTATGAGGCGGGGCGGATTGAACACTGAAGCTTTCTTT.

The chain has TRBV11-2 and TRBJ2-1; D is unresolved. The CDR3 runs 13 residues. Between the trimmed V and J ends, which lost 2 bases and 7 bases, there was a span of 9 bases. The germline V gene has CDR1 SGHAT and CDR2 FQNNGV. The CDR3 DNA reads TGTGCCAGCAGCTTAACGGGTGTTAATGAGCAGTTCTTC. It translates to CASSLTGVNEQFF.

The chain employs TRBV5-4 and TRBJ1-6, with D hard to call. The germline gives CDR1 SGHNT, CDR2 YYREEE (reference sequence). The CDR3 contains 15 residues. V was shortened by 5 bases and J by 0 bases, with 9 bases between the two germline ends. CDR3 sequence: CASSPEGSYNSPLHF. The CDR3 coding sequence is TGTGCCAGCAGTCCCGAGGGCTCCTATAATTCACCCCTCCACTTT.

The J gene is TRBJ1-5, the V gene TRBV2; possibly TRBD1 for D (6 bases). Germline CDR1 is SNHLY and CDR2 is FYNNEI. Trimming left V 3 bases short and J 10 bases short, with 16 bases between. The CDR3 covers 14 residues. The CDR3, as DNA: TGTGCCAGCAGTGAGGAACAGGGAGAATTTCCCCAGCATTTT. Translation gives CASSEEQGEFPQHF.

The J gene is TRBJ1-2, the V gene TRBV3-1 (or the pseudogene TRBV3-2); the D gene is possibly TRBD1 (5 bases). The V end lost 1 base, the J end lost 8 bases, and 17 bases lay between the germline ends. Germline V gene lookup returns CDR1 LGHDT and CDR2 YNNKEL (reference sequence). The length of the CDR3 is 15 residues. The CDR3 coding sequence is TGTGCCAGCAGCCAAGGTGACAGCCTAAATCGGGGCTACACCTTC. As protein: CASSQGDSLNRGYTF.

The chain couples TRBV3-1 (or the pseudogene TRBV3-2) to TRBJ1-2; the match to TRBD1 covers 9 bases. The ends lost 8 bases at V and 2 bases at J; junction bases unmatched: 9. Germline V gives CDR1 LGHDT, CDR2 YNNKEL (reference sequence). This CDR3 region has 15 residues. The CDR3 is CASYSQGTGNYGYTF. The CDR3 DNA reads TGTGCCAGCTACAGTCAAGGGACAGGGAACTATGGCTACACCTTC.

The chain couples TRBV6-1 to TRBJ1-5; 12 bases align to TRBD1. The germline gives CDR1 MNHNS, CDR2 SASEGT. V gave up 4 bases and J gave up 2 bases; unmatched junction bases: 3. CDR3 size: 16 residues. CDR3 nucleotides: TGTGCCAGCAGTGCTGGGACAGGGGGCCGCAATCAGCCCCAGCATTTT. It codes for CASSAGTGGRNQPQHF.

The rearrangement joins TRBV21-1 to TRBJ2-7; the D call of TRBD1 is as the table states it, not checked on the DNA. TRBV21-1 is annotated as a pseudogene. The CDR3 consists of 16 residues. The CDR3 sequence: CASSKEMDRGSGEQYV. The CDR3 nucleotides are TGTGCCAGCAGCAAAGAAATGGACAGGGGATCGGGGGAGCAGTACGTC.

The chain links TRBV11-3 to TRBJ2-2, with TRBD2 as a possible D gene (5 bases). There are 14 residues in the CDR3. With 3 bases removed from V and 6 bases from J, the gap between germline ends came to 11 bases. In germline, CDR1 is SGHNT, CDR2 YENEEA. The CDR3 region has the DNA TGTGCCAGCAGCTTTGGACGGAGGTCCGGGGAGCTGTTTTTT. It yields the protein CASSFGRRSGELFF.

This rearrangement joins TRBV2 to TRBJ2-5, with 8 bases aligning to TRBD1. After removal of 0 bases from V and 5 bases from J, the junction contained 5 bases not matched to a gene. In germline, CDR1 is SNHLY, CDR2 FYNNEI. The CDR3 runs 15 residues. In DNA form, the CDR3 reads TGTGCCAGCAGTGAAGCGGGACAGGCAGTCGAGACCCAGTACTTC. Encoded protein: CASSEAGQAVETQYF.

J is TRBJ1-5 and V is TRBV29-1, with D perhaps TRBD1 (5 bases). Trimming removed 6 bases at V and 10 bases at J, with 16 bases between. Germline-derived CDR1 and CDR2 are SQVTM and ANQGSEA. The CDR3 sequence is 12 residues long. The CDR3 sequence: CSVRDSGGPQHF. The CDR3 region has the DNA TGCAGCGTCCGGGACTCGGGCGGCCCCCAGCATTTT.

The genes are TRBV28 and TRBJ2-2; 7 nucleotides agree with TRBD1. The V gene's germline CDR1 is MDHEN and CDR2 SYDVKM. V trimming: 6 bases; J trimming: 2 bases; junction bases outside the gene matches: 9. The CDR3 runs to 16 residues. The CDR3 bases are TGTGCCAGCAGGGAGTCGGGGACAGTAAACACCGGGGAGCTGTTTTTT. It codes for CASRESGTVNTGELFF. The full variable domain, rest sourced from reference TRBV28 and TRBJ2-2, is DVKVTQSSRYLVKRTGEKVFLECVQDMDHENMFWYRQDPGLGLRLIYFSYDVKMKEKGDIPEGYSVSREKKERFSLILESASTNQTSMYLCASRESGTVNTGELFFGEGSRLTVL.